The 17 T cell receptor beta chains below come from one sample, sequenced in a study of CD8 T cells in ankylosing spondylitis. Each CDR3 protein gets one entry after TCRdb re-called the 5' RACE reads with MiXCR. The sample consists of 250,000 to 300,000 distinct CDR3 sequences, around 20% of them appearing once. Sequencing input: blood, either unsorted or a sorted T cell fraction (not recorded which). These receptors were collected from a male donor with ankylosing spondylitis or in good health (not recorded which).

The CDR3 sequence is CAISESEDGELFF. The CDR3, as DNA: TGTGCCATCAGTGAGTCGGAGGACGGGGAGCTGTTTTTT. The J gene is TRBJ2-2, the V gene TRBV10-3, with D possibly matching TRBD2 (5 bases). CDR3 length equals 13 residues. CDR1 and CDR2 (germline): ENHRY, SYGVKD. Trimming left V 0 bases short and J 7 bases short, with 6 bases between.

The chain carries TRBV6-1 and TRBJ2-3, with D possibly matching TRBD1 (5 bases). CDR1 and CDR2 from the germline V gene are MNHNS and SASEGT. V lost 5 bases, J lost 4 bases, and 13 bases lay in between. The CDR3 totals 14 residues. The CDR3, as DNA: TGTGCCAGCAGTCTTCGTCAGGGTCCAGATACGCAGTATTTT. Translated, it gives CASSLRQGPDTQYF.

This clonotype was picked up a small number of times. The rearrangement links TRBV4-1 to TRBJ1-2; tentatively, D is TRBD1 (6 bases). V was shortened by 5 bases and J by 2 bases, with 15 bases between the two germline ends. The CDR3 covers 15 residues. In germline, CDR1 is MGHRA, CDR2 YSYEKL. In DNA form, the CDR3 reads TGCGCCAGCAGCACCGCCCCAGGGGCAAACTATGGCTACACCTTC. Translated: CASSTAPGANYGYTF.

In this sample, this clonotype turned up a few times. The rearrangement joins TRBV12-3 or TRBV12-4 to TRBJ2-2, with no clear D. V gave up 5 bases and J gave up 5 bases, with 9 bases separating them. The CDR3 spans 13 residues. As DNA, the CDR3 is TGTGCCAGCAGTGTGCTCGGGACCGGGGAGCTGTTTTTT. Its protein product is CASSVLGTGELFF.

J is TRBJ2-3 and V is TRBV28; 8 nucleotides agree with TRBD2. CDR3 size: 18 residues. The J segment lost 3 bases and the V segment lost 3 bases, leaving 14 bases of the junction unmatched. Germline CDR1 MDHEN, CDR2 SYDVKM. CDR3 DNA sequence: TGTGCCAGCAGTTTCTTCCCTTTCGCGGGAGGAGGTACAGATACGCAGTATTTT. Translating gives CASSFFPFAGGGTDTQYF.

As DNA, the CDR3 is TGCGCCAGCAGCTTGCTTGAGGGTCCCCTGAACACCGGGGAGCTGTTTTTT. Its protein product is CASSLLEGPLNTGELFF. This sequence joins TRBV5-1 and TRBJ2-2; TRBD2 might be the D (5 bases). This CDR3 comprises 17 residues. V was clipped by 1 base and J by 1 base, with 14 bases between them. Germline V gives CDR1 SGHRS, CDR2 YFSETQ.

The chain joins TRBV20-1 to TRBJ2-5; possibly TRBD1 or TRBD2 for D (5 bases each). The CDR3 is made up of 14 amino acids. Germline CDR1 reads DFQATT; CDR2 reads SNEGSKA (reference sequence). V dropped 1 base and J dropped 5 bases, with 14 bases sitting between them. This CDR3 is CSARVARGDETQYF. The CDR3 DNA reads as TGCAGTGCTAGAGTCGCAAGAGGGGATGAGACCCAGTACTTC.

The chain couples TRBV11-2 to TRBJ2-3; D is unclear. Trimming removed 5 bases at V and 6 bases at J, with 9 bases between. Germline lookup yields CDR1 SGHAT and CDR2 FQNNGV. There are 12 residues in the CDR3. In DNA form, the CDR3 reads TGTGCCAGCAGCCACACTCTGGATACGCAGTATTTT. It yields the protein CASSHTLDTQYF.

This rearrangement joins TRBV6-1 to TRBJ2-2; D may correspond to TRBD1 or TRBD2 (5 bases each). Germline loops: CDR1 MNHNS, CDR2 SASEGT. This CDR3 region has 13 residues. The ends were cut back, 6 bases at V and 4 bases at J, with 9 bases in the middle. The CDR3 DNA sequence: TGTGCCAGCAGAGGGGCGGGCACCGGGGAGCTGTTTTTT. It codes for CASRGAGTGELFF.

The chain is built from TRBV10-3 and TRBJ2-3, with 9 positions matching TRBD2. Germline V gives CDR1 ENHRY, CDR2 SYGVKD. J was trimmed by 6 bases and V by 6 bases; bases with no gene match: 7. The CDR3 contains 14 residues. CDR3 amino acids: CAISPSGTRDTQYF. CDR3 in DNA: TGTGCCATCAGCCCTAGCGGGACCCGCGATACGCAGTATTTT.

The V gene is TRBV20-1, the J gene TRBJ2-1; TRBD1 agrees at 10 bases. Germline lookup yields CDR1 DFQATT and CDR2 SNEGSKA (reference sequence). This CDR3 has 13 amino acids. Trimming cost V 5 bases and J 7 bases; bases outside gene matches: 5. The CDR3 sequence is CSAPADRGNEQFF. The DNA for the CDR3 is TGCAGTGCTCCCGCGGACAGGGGGAATGAGCAGTTCTTC.

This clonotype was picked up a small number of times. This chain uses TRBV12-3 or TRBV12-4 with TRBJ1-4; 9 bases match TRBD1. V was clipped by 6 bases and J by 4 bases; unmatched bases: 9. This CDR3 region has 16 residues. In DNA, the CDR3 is TGTGCCAGCAGCCCTGGGACAGGGAGGAATAATGAAAAACTGTTTTTT. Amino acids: CASSPGTGRNNEKLFF.

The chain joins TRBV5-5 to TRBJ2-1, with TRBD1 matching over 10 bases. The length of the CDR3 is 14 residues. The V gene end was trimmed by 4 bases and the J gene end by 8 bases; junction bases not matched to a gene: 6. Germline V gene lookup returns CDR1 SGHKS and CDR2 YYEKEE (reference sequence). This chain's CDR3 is CASSRDRGGDEQFF. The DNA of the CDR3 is TGTGCCAGCAGCCGGGACAGGGGAGGCGATGAGCAGTTCTTC.

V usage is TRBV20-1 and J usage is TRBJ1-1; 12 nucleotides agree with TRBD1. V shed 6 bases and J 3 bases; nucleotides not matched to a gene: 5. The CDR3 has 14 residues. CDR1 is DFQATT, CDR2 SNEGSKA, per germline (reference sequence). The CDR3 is CSARDRGQHTEAFF. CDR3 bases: TGCAGTGCCCGGGACAGGGGGCAACACACTGAAGCTTTCTTT.

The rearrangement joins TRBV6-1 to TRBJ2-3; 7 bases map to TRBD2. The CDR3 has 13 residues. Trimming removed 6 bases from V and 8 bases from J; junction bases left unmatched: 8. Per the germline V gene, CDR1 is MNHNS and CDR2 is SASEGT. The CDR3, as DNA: TGTGCCAGCAGCGTAGCCGGGGGGTTTACGCAGTATTTT. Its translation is CASSVAGGFTQYF.

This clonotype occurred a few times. The CDR3 region is CASSPTLNTGELFF. The CDR3 coding sequence is TGTGCCAGCAGTCCGACCCTGAACACCGGGGAGCTGTTTTTT. The chain carries TRBV12-3 or TRBV12-4 and TRBJ2-2, with no clear D. The CDR3 is 14 residues long. V was shortened by 5 bases and J by 1 base, with 8 bases between the two germline ends.

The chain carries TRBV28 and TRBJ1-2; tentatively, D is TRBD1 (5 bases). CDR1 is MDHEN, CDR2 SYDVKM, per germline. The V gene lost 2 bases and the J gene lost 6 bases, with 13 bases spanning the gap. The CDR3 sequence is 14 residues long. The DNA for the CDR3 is TGTGCCAGCAGTTTAGGGGACCGGCCCCATGGCTACACCTTC. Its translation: CASSLGDRPHGYTF.